Reported below is one T cell receptor (beta chain). Its specific antigen is unknown. No per-base quality is available; no much larger clone lies one base away. The Qiagen DNeasy kit was used to extract genomic DNA from unsorted PBMCs and from the negatively selected CD4+ and CD8+ fractions. TCR beta CDR3 regions were subjected to amplification by immunoSEQ multiplex PCR with primers that anneal to V and J segments. A synthetic immune receptor repertoire was used to minimize amplification bias, and remaining bias was computationally removed after sequencing. On the study's bioinformatics: Repertoire diversity was quantified as the Shannon entropy index using custom Python scripts. Unsorted, CD4+ and CD8+ repertoires were analyzed separately, except in combined analyses where CD4+ and CD8+ sequences were merged in silico. A clone was considered expanded if an increase in frequency of at least 2-fold after treatment relative to C1D1 was found, and a pseudocount of 0.5 was applied to clones undetected at baseline. Singleton clones were defined as clones with 0 or 1 copy at C1D1, and non-singleton clones were defined as clones with 2 or more copies. Clones expanded in unsorted samples were assigned a CD4+, CD8+ or unknown annotation through matching of protein sequences in sorted samples from the same patient. Wilcoxon tests on paired samples were used to test diversity changes from C1D1 to C4D1. TCRdb mirrors the immuneACCESS table, restricted to in-frame sequences. Some clones are absent from its copies; in checked studies, under half trace to an unresolved V gene, and the reason for the others is unknown. The V and J calls and clone size come from that table; D and trimming were worked out from the DNA. The sample table holds approximately 25,000 clones, of which around 84% were seen once. The ten largest clonotypes hold more than 1.5% of the sample.

The intended sense of this specimen's time point label: cycle 1 day 1 (C1D1), immediately before nivolumab initiation. Every trial patient had relapsed following autologous stem cell transplantation, and prior brentuximab vedotin exposure was what differed among cohorts A, B and C. Magnetic negative selection with a Miltenyi CD4+ T cell isolation kit was used to purify CD4+ T cells from thawed PBMCs. A total of roughly 60 patients with relapsed/refractory classical Hodgkin lymphoma made up the trial cohort, and each patient's best overall response was complete response, partial response or progressive disease. Trial patients were treated with single-agent nivolumab in the multi-cohort phase II CheckMate 205 trial. An independent review committee assessed best overall response using the 2007 International Working Group response criteria. Trial PBMCs were collected just before the start of nivolumab (C1D1) and during therapy at cycle 2 day 1 and cycle 4 day 1. Peripheral blood was collected in 8 mL Vacutainer Cell Preparation Tubes, from which PBMCs were isolated by centrifugation and then cryopreserved. Purified CD4+ and CD8+ fractions were prepared only for cases where an additional PBMC sample was available. Magnetically labelled cells were depleted on LS columns in a quadroMACS separator, and the flow-through was collected as the purified fraction.

The data were obtained in a study of PD-1 blockade in classical Hodgkin lymphoma (dated by TCRdb to 2019 to 2021). With respect to the entire study: Nivolumab dosing was 3 mg/kg intravenously every 2 weeks, continuing until either disease progression or unacceptable toxicity. To define a peripheral blood immune signature of response to PD-1 blockade in classical Hodgkin lymphoma, the study combined TCR beta sequencing with CyTOF. The paper as a whole reports these results and caveats: Lower diversity was seen in patients whose nivolumab began less than 1 year after ASCT, and these patients were left out of later analyses so that immune reconstitution would not confound the results. By C4D1, a significant rise was seen in CD4+ TCR diversity but not in CD8+ TCR diversity (p=0.0027 vs p=0.16), and the rise was most apparent among complete responders (p=0.02). Newly diagnosed patients were reported to have lower baseline TCR diversity than healthy donors, and relapsed/refractory patients were reported to have lower baseline TCR diversity still. Trial patients achieving complete response had baseline diversity similar to newly diagnosed patients, whereas partial responders and progressors had significantly lower diversity. The study covered only a single clinical trial cohort, and the causes of the repertoire differences, possibly disease activity or prior therapy, were still not defined.

The sequence was obtained from a human donor with classical Hodgkin lymphoma. The sequencing here drew on CD4+ T cells from blood, taken at baseline.

The nucleotide sequence reads as follows: TGCGCCACCGCCTCCGGGACAGCTTACAATGAGCAGTTCTTC. The encoded protein is CATASGTAYNEQFF. The V and J segments used are TRBV5-1 and TRBJ2-1, and TRBD1 matches 7 of the central bases. The germline V gene supplies CDR1 SGHRS and CDR2 YFSETQ. Inclusive of the bounding cysteine and phenylalanine, the CDR3 is 14 residues long. Just the 42-base CDR3 DNA is kept, in frame starting at base 1. V is cut back by 9 bases and J by 4 bases, with 10 bases in the junction unmatched.